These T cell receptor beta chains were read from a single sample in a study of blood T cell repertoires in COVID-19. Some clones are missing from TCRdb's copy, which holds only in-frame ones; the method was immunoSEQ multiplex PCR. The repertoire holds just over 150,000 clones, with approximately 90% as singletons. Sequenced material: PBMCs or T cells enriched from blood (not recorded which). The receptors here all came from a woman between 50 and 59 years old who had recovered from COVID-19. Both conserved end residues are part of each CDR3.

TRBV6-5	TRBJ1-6	CATQRVARNSPLHF
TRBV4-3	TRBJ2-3	CASSQDLGAGTDTQYF
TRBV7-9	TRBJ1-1	CASRRDRNKASGTTEAFF
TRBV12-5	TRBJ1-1	CASGNSGVTEAFF
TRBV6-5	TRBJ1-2	CASSYSGQGRGYGYTF
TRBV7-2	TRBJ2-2	CASSMYTNTGELFF
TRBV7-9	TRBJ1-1	CASSLEAAGTEAFF
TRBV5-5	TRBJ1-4	CASRFQSRGLGEKLFF
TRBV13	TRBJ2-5	CASSLRTGRVETQYF
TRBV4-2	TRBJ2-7	CASSQSQGRYEQYF
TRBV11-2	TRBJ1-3	CASSFGATGSSSGNTIYF
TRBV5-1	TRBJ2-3	CASSTGLAGALSTDTQYF
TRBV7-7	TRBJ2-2	CASSLVTSGLDTGELFF
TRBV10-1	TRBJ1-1	CASSEPGQRSPGREAFF
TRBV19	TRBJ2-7	CANRCLSSYEQYF
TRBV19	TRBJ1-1	CASSIGRVEAFF
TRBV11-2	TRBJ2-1	CASSSHLRDRGSSYNEQFF
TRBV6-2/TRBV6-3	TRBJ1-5	CASSYTGGQPQHF
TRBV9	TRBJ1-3	CASSPRQKATGNTIYF
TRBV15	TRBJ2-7	CATSRNREDEQYF
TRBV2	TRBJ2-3	CASSRLALRTDTQYF
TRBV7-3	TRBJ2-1	CASSLGAGASSYNEQFF
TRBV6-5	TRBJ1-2	CASSYSVQGRHGYTF
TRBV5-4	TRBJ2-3	CASSLRGQRGGTQYF
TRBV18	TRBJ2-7	CASSPGRAGANHEQYF
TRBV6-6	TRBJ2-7	CASSYPTQGTYEQYF
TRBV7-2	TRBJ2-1	CASSRRAGGNEQFF
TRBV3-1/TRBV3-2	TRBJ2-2	CASSQDGQRGGTGELFF
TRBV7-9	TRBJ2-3	CASSLGGTSGDPRDTQYF
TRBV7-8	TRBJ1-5	CASSLASTDQPQHF